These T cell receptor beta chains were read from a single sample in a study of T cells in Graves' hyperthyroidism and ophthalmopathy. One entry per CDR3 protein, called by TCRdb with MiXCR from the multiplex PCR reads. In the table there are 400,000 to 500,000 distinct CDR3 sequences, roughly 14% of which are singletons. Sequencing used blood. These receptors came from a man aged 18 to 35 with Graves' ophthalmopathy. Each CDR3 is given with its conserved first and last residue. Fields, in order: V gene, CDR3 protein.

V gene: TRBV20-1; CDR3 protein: CSARAGGKSAGELFF
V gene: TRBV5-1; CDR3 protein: CASSLSRAGGITNEQFF
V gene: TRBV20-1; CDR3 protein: CSAYRDSRAFF
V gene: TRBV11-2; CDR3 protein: CASSASDSEQYF
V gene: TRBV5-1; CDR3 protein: CASSRGRDRASGANVLTF
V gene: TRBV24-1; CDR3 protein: CATSRYNEQFF
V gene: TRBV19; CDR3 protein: CATAAGTGNSPLHF
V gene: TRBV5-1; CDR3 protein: CASSQDVSWYEQYF
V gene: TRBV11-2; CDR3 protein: CASSLDGLPIYGYTF
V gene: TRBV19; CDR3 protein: CASSMELDRAYNEQFF
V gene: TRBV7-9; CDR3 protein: CASSSQGAMTGYTF
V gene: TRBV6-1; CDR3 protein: CASSPSPSGSEQYF
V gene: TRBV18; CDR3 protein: CASSPRSRSPDTQYF
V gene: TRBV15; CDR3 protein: CATSSLAGGQETQYF
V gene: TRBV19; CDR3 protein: CASSMDRATNEKLFF
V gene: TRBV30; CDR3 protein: CAWRAPNYNEQFF
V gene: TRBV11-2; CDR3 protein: CVSSSPNQGNEQYF
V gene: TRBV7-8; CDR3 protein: CASSSLAGEETQYF
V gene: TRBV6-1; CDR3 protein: CASTTGGGYNEQFF
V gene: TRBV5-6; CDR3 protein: CASSLGVGMETQYF
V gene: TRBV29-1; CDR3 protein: CSAQTTAEAFF
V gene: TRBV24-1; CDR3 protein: CATSATGYNGYTF
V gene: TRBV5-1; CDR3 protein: CASSLGYGSYNEQFF
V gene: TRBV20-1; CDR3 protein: CSARDGGRTDTQYF
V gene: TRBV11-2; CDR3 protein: CASSWGGREQFF
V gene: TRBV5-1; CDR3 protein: CASSLVSDTQYF
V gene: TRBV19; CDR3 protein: CASSIPAGGNTEAFF
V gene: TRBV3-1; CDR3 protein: CASSQAWTGANTEAFF
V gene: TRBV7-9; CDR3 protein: CASSPRSQGNIQYF
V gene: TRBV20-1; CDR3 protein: CSARDWGQGLRGEQYF
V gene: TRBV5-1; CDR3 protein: CASSSGTSTDTQYF
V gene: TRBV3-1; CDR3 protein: CASSQGAGANTEAFF
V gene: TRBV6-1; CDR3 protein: CASRTGGGATYEQYF
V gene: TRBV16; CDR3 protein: CASTTSGAENQPQHF
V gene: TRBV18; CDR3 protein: CASSPTQGATEAFF